The 14 T cell receptor beta chains presented below share a single source sample, sequenced in a study of T cells in Graves' hyperthyroidism and ophthalmopathy. There were TCR beta CDR3 regions amplified from RNA transcripts. The HTBI set primed first-round TCR CDR3 RT-PCR. MiXCR, applied by TCRdb to the multiplex PCR reads, yields one record per CDR3 protein. The repertoire has roughly 700,000 distinct CDR3 sequences, around 16% of them found once; the top ten carry roughly 16%. The sequenced material came from blood. All receptors derive from a man over 45 with Graves' hyperthyroidism.

The V and J genes are TRBV5-1 and TRBJ2-5; 8 nucleotides match TRBD1. V gave up 3 bases and J gave up 4 bases; unmatched junction bases: 2. CDR3 length equals 13 residues. Germline V gene lookup returns CDR1 SGHRS and CDR2 YFSETQ. The CDR3 is CASSYDRGETQYF. Written as DNA, the CDR3 is TGCGCCAGCAGCTACGACAGGGGAGAGACCCAGTACTTC.

This clonotype was detected only a few times. The chain couples TRBV11-2 to TRBJ2-7, with D unclear. Germline V gene data show CDR1 as SGHAT and CDR2 as FQNNGV. CDR3 length equals 14 residues. V was cut by 7 bases and J by 5 bases, with 18 bases left in between. The CDR3 nucleotides are TGTGCCAGCACCCTACCTGGGGTTTGGAACGAGCAGTACTTC. Translation: CASTLPGVWNEQYF.

The table lists this clonotype with a few counts. The rearrangement joins TRBV5-1 to TRBJ1-5; D not certain. The CDR3 is 15 amino acids. V lost 4 bases and J lost 0, with 11 bases in between. Germline assignment: CDR1 SGHRS and CDR2 YFSETQ. The CDR3 DNA reads as TGCGCCAGCAGCGCGGAAGGTTATAGCAATCAGCCCCAGCATTTT. It specifies CASSAEGYSNQPQHF.

The V call is TRBV29-1, the J call TRBJ2-1; 8 bases agree with TRBD1. The CDR3 spans 13 residues. V was clipped by 2 bases and J by 9 bases; unmatched bases: 6. Germline CDR1 SQVTM, CDR2 ANQGSEA. CDR3 bases: TGCAGCGTTGAACAGGGGGCCTCAGGTGAGCAGTTCTTC. It translates to CSVEQGASGEQFF.

The rearrangement joins TRBV28 to TRBJ2-1; maybe TRBD2 (7 bases). CDR1 is MDHEN and CDR2 is SYDVKM in the germline V gene. CDR3 length: 16 residues. Deletions cut 5 bases from V and 5 bases from J, with 19 bases between. The CDR3 nucleotides are TGTGCCAGCAGTCAGCTAGCGGCAAGGGGGGACAATGAGCAGTTCTTC. Translating gives CASSQLAARGDNEQFF.

The chain is built from TRBV4-1 and TRBJ2-5; D is possibly TRBD1 or TRBD2 (5 bases each). The CDR3 covers 16 residues. Trimming cost V 3 bases and J 4 bases, with 18 bases left between them. Germline V gene lookup returns CDR1 MGHRA and CDR2 YSYEKL. For the CDR3, the DNA is TGCGCCAGCAGCCATCTCCAACGGGGACCGGCAGAGACCCAGTACTTC. Its protein is CASSHLQRGPAETQYF.

This clonotype has a count of ten or more. The gene calls are TRBV9 and TRBJ2-1; TRBD2 matches 7 bases. With 4 bases clipped from V and 0 bases from J, the junction kept 13 bases outside the gene matches. The V gene's germline CDR1 is SGDLS and CDR2 YYNGEE. CDR3 size: 18 residues. This CDR3 reads CASSFLGGTRGSYNEQFF. The CDR3 DNA follows: TGTGCCAGCAGCTTCCTCGGGGGGACCAGAGGCTCCTACAATGAGCAGTTCTTC.

V gene TRBV12-3 or TRBV12-4 combines with J gene TRBJ2-7, with TRBD1 matching over 8 bases. This CDR3 has 14 residues. J gave up 4 bases and V 6 bases, and 8 bases lay outside the gene matches. The CDR3 loop reads CASRAGQGLYEQYF. In nucleotides, the CDR3 is TGTGCCAGCAGGGCCGGACAGGGTTTGTACGAGCAGTACTTC.

The chain joins TRBV27 to TRBJ1-5; tentatively, D is TRBD1 (5 bases). Trimming took 6 bases from V and 0 from J, leaving 12 bases between them. CDR1 is MNHEY, CDR2 SMNVEV, per germline (reference sequence). The CDR3 is made up of 15 amino acids. CDR3: CASRTGSNSNQPQHF. The DNA of the CDR3 is TGTGCCAGCAGAACAGGCTCGAATAGCAATCAGCCCCAGCATTTT.

This clonotype was counted at least ten times. CDR3 bases: TGTGCCAGCAGATTAAGGGACAATCAGCCCCAGCATTTT. It is translated as CASRLRDNQPQHF. The chain carries TRBV27 and TRBJ1-5, with D hard to call. CDR3 length equals 13 residues. V lost 6 bases to trimming and J lost 3 bases, with 9 bases between them. The V gene's germline CDR1 is MNHEY and CDR2 SMNVEV (reference sequence).

The chain employs TRBV25-1 and TRBJ2-5, with unresolved D. Germline CDR1 MGHDK, CDR2 SYGVNS. V lost 1 base, J lost 0 bases, and 6 bases lay in between. This CDR3 has 14 amino acids. In DNA form, the CDR3 reads TGTGCCAGCAGTGAATTACAGAACCAAGAGACCCAGTACTTC. It encodes CASSELQNQETQYF. The variable domain in full, completed from reference TRBV25-1 and TRBJ2-5, reads EADIYQTPRYLVIGTGKKITLECSQTMGHDKMYWYQQDPGMELHLIHYSYGVNSTEKGDLSSESTVSRIRTEHFPLTLESARPSHTSQYLCASSELQNQETQYFGPGTRLLVL.

The chain links TRBV7-9 to TRBJ2-1, with TRBD2 matching 8 bases. V gave up 9 bases and J gave up 7 bases; unmatched junction bases: 2. Germline V CDR1 and CDR2: SEHNR, FQNEAQ (reference sequence). This CDR3 is built from 11 residues. CDR3 sequence: CASAGGNEQFF. CDR3 DNA sequence: TGTGCCAGTGCGGGGGGTAATGAGCAGTTCTTC.

This clonotype was seen repeatedly, ten times or more. This rearrangement joins TRBV28 to TRBJ1-1, with TRBD1 identical over 9 bases. V gave up 5 bases and J gave up 4 bases; unmatched junction bases: 5. The CDR3 totals 14 residues. Looked up from germline, CDR1 is MDHEN and CDR2 is SYDVKM. CDR3 DNA sequence: TGTGCCAGCAGTGCGGACAGGGGAGTCACTGAAGCTTTCTTT. Its translation is CASSADRGVTEAFF.

Comment on this clonotype: Given a much more abundant clone one base away, this may be a read error. The chain is built from TRBV18 and TRBJ1-2; D may be TRBD1 (5 bases). The CDR3 covers 15 residues. Germline assignment: CDR1 KGHSH and CDR2 LQKENI. The CDR3 DNA reads as TGTGCCAGCTCACCACGGGGGATTCTTAACTGTGGCTACACCTTC. It yields the protein CASSPRGILNCGYTF. The full variable domain, completed using reference TRBV18 and TRBJ1-2, is NAGVMQNPRHLVRRRGQEARLRCSPMKGHSHVYWYRQLPEEGLKFMVYLQKENIIDESGMPKERFSAEFPKEGPSILRIQQVVRGDSAAYFCASSPRGILNCGYTFGSGTRLTVV.